These 24 T cell receptor beta chains were sequenced from one sample in a study of shared clonotypes between healthy human individuals. Profiled with immunoSEQ multiplex PCR; TCRdb holds only in-frame clones, not every one. The table has millions of clones, approximately 95% seen once; the top ten hold 0.39%. Sequenced input: naive CD4+ T cells from PBMCs. Noted subset: CD45RA+ positively selected. The receptor source for this set is a young man in good health. Some clones in this sample may be carry-over from other donors' samples.

A word on this clone: A read error may account for a junction end that differs from germline. The chain couples TRBV29-1 to TRBJ2-6; D is undetermined. The CDR3 covers 14 residues. CDR1 and CDR2 from the germline V gene are SQVTM and ANQGSEA. CDR3 in amino acids: CSVPTGSGTNVLTF. The CDR3 DNA follows: TGCAGCGTCCCCACGGGTTCTGGGACCAACGTCCTGACTTTC.

Of note for this clone: In the same sample, other DNA sequences code for this CDR3. The J gene is TRBJ1-1, the V gene TRBV2, with 8 bases identical to TRBD1. The CDR3 loop spans 14 amino acids. The ends lost 2 bases at V and 5 bases at J; junction bases unmatched: 4. In germline, CDR1 is SNHLY, CDR2 FYNNEI. The CDR3 is CASSEQGASTEAFF. The CDR3 DNA sequence: TGTGCCAGCAGTGAACAGGGGGCGAGTACTGAAGCTTTCTTT. The complete variable domain, with remaining parts taken from reference TRBV2 and TRBJ1-1, reads EPEVTQTPSHQVTQMGQEVILRCVPISNHLYFYWYRQILGQKVEFLVSFYNNEISEKSEIFDDQFSVERPDGSNFTLKIRSTKLEDSAMYFCASSEQGASTEAFFGQGTRLTVV.

The V call is TRBV6-5, the J call TRBJ1-2, with D unclear. Germline-derived CDR1 and CDR2 are MNHEY and SVGAGI. Trimming cost V 0 bases and J 10 bases, with 15 bases left between them. The CDR3 is 14 residues long. CDR3 loop: CASSYSSQLRAYTF. The CDR3 region has the DNA TGTGCCAGCAGTTACTCGAGCCAGTTGCGGGCCTACACCTTC.

Note on this clone: The identical CDR3 is also encoded by other nucleotide sequences in the sample. The chain links TRBV7-2 to TRBJ2-3; D remains ambiguous. The germline CDR1 and CDR2 sequences are SGHTA and FQGNSA. The CDR3 contains 12 residues. V lost 1 base to trimming and J lost 6 bases, with 5 bases between them. The CDR3 DNA reads TGTGCCAGCAGCTTAGACACCGATACGCAGTATTTT. As protein: CASSLDTDTQYF.

This clone was detected only a few times. The chain joins TRBV19 to TRBJ1-2; no clear D. The V end lost 5 bases, the J end lost 6 bases, and 7 bases lay between the germline ends. The germline CDR1 and CDR2 sequences are LNHDA and SQIVND (reference sequence). The CDR3 consists of 11 residues. The CDR3 reads CASSLRDGYTF. The CDR3 nucleotides are TGTGCCAGTAGTCTCCGGGATGGCTACACCTTC.

The chain has TRBV9 and TRBJ2-3, with 9 bases identical to TRBD1. CDR3 length equals 17 residues. V lost 3 bases and J lost 5; bases outside the gene matches: 13. Germline V gene data show CDR1 as SGDLS and CDR2 as YYNGEE. This CDR3 reads CASSGQGVEARLDTQYF. CDR3 nucleotide sequence: TGTGCCAGCAGCGGACAGGGGGTCGAAGCACGGTTAGATACGCAGTATTTT. The full variable domain, its missing parts supplied by reference TRBV9 and TRBJ2-3, is DSGVTQTPKHLITATGQRVTLRCSPRSGDLSVYWYQQSLDQGLQFLIQYYNGEERAKGNILERFSAQQFPDLHSELNLSSLELGDSALYFCASSGQGVEARLDTQYFGPGTRLTVL.

The V call is TRBV2, the J call TRBJ2-1, with unresolved D. Germline assignment: CDR1 SNHLY and CDR2 FYNNEI. The CDR3 is made up of 14 amino acids. V lost 7 bases and J lost 2, with 12 bases in between. CDR3 bases: TGTGCCAGCAATGGGCCAGCTCCCTACAATGAGCAGTTCTTC. Translating it yields CASNGPAPYNEQFF. The entire variable domain, with the rest obtained from reference TRBV2 and TRBJ2-1, is as follows: EPEVTQTPSHQVTQMGQEVILRCVPISNHLYFYWYRQILGQKVEFLVSFYNNEISEKSEIFDDQFSVERPDGSNFTLKIRSTKLEDSAMYFCASNGPAPYNEQFFGPGTRLTVL.

The rearrangement uses TRBV28 and TRBJ1-2; unclear D gene. The germline CDR1 and CDR2 sequences are MDHEN and SYDVKM. Deletions cut 3 bases from V and 4 bases from J, with 9 bases between. The CDR3 has 13 residues. The CDR3 region has the DNA TGTGCCAGCAGTTTTCAGCCCCTCTATGGCTACACCTTC. The encoded protein is CASSFQPLYGYTF.

The V call is TRBV18, the J call TRBJ2-1; D is tentatively TRBD1 or TRBD2 (5 bases each). The germline gives CDR1 KGHSH, CDR2 LQKENI. The CDR3 has 13 residues. V was clipped by 3 bases and J by 7 bases, with 10 bases between them. DNA of the CDR3: TGTGCCAGCTCACCCGGGACCGCGAATGAGCAGTTCTTC. Protein product: CASSPGTANEQFF.

The gene calls are TRBV15 and TRBJ1-2; no reliable D call. Looked up from germline, CDR1 is LNHNV and CDR2 is YYDKDF (reference sequence). The CDR3 runs to 13 residues. V was pared by 4 bases and J by 7 bases, with 13 bases between. The chain's CDR3 is CATSNRDPLGYTF. As DNA, the CDR3 is TGTGCCACCAGCAATCGAGATCCCCTTGGCTACACCTTC.

V usage is TRBV7-2 and J usage is TRBJ2-3; a weak D match, TRBD1 (6 bases). Germline values: CDR1 SGHTA, CDR2 FQGNSA. V was cut by 6 bases and J by 7 bases, with 20 bases left in between. CDR3 length: 15 residues. The CDR3 loop is CASRPPAGAPHTQYF. Written as DNA, the CDR3 is TGTGCCAGCAGACCTCCGGCAGGGGCCCCCCATACGCAGTATTTT.

The chain joins TRBV15 to TRBJ2-7, with D unresolved. Looked up from germline, CDR1 is LNHNV and CDR2 is YYDKDF (reference sequence). The germline V and J ends were trimmed by 0 bases and 6 bases, with 6 bases remaining between them. The CDR3 spans 12 residues. CDR3 coding DNA: TGTGCCACCAGCAGAGATCGCTTCGAGCAGTACTTC. Translating it yields CATSRDRFEQYF. The full variable domain, in which reference TRBV15 and TRBJ2-7 provide the parts outside the CDR3, is DAMVIQNPRYQVTQFGKPVTLSCSQTLNHNVMYWYQQKSSQAPKLLFHYYDKDFNNEADTPDNFQSRRPNTSFCFLDIRSPGLGDTAMYLCATSRDRFEQYFGPGTRLTVT.

The rearrangement links TRBV25-1 to TRBJ2-5, with D tentatively TRBD1 (6 bases). Germline V gives CDR1 MGHDK, CDR2 SYGVNS. V gave up 1 base and J gave up 3 bases, with 9 bases separating them. The CDR3 sequence is 14 residues long. The CDR3 coding sequence is TGTGCCAGCAGTGAATTCAAGGGGGAAGAGACCCAGTACTTC. Its protein product is CASSEFKGEETQYF. Full variable domain (remainder filled in from reference TRBV25-1 and TRBJ2-5): EADIYQTPRYLVIGTGKKITLECSQTMGHDKMYWYQQDPGMELHLIHYSYGVNSTEKGDLSSESTVSRIRTEHFPLTLESARPSHTSQYLCASSEFKGEETQYFGPGTRLLVL.

Turning to this clone: Other nucleotide sequences in the sample specify the same CDR3. The V gene is TRBV2, the J gene TRBJ1-4; D possibly corresponds to TRBD1 (5 bases). The CDR3 runs to 15 residues. Trimming removed 1 base at V and 0 bases at J, with 6 bases between. CDR1 and CDR2 from the germline V gene are SNHLY and FYNNEI. Written as DNA, the CDR3 is TGTGCCAGCAGTGAAGGGGGGGCAACTAATGAAAAACTGTTTTTT. Translation gives CASSEGGATNEKLFF.

V usage is TRBV19 and J usage is TRBJ2-1; D ambiguous. V was clipped by 11 bases and J by 5 bases, with 16 bases between them. This CDR3 comprises 13 residues. Germline CDR1 is LNHDA and CDR2 is SQIVND (reference sequence). CDR3 region: CAPTLARNNEQFF. DNA for the CDR3: TGTGCCCCGACCCTGGCGCGGAACAATGAGCAGTTCTTC.

The rearrangement links TRBV2 to TRBJ2-2, with TRBD2 matching over 8 bases. V gave up 6 bases and J gave up 6 bases; unmatched junction bases: 9. CDR3 size: 15 residues. CDR1 and CDR2 (germline): SNHLY, FYNNEI. For the CDR3, the DNA is TGTGCCAGCAGACCCGATAGCGGGACCCCCGGGGAGCTGTTTTTT. Its translation is CASRPDSGTPGELFF.

The rearrangement links TRBV25-1 to TRBJ1-1; D is undetermined. Germline CDR1 is MGHDK and CDR2 is SYGVNS. The CDR3 sequence is 11 residues long. V dropped 8 bases and J dropped 7 bases, with 11 bases sitting between them. This CDR3 is CASLLQGEAFF. The CDR3 nucleotides are TGTGCCAGCCTTTTACAAGGTGAAGCTTTCTTT.

CDR3 DNA sequence: TGTGCCAGCAGCTACGATAGGACAGAAGGATGGCCCTATGGCTACACCTTC. It translates to CASSYDRTEGWPYGYTF. This rearrangement joins TRBV5-8 to TRBJ1-2, with D possibly TRBD1 on 6 matching bases. V was pared by 3 bases and J by 4 bases, with 22 bases between. From germline, CDR1 is SGHTS and CDR2 YDEGEE. The CDR3 is 17 amino acids. Supplemented by reference TRBV5-8 and TRBJ1-2, the full variable domain reads EAGVTQSPTHLIKTRGQQATLRCSPISGHTSVYWYQQALGLGLQFLLWYDEGEERNRGNFPPRFSGRQFPNYSSELNVNALELEDSALYLCASSYDRTEGWPYGYTFGSGTRLTVV.

The chain has TRBV28 and TRBJ1-1; tentative D call: TRBD1 (5 bases). The CDR3 spans 16 residues. Trimming took 5 bases from V and 1 from J, leaving 17 bases between them. Germline CDR1 MDHEN, CDR2 SYDVKM. CDR3 loop: CASSAPGYRGNTEAFF. The CDR3 DNA follows: TGTGCCAGCAGTGCCCCAGGGTATAGGGGGAACACTGAAGCTTTCTTT.

Points on this clone: Other DNA sequences within the sample encode an identical CDR3. The CDR3 sequence is CAISESRGSGNTIYF. The CDR3 region has the DNA TGTGCCATCAGTGAGTCTAGGGGCTCTGGAAACACCATATATTTT. The chain joins TRBV10-3 to TRBJ1-3; possibly TRBD1 for D (5 bases). There are 15 residues in the CDR3. Trimming left V 0 bases short and J 0 bases short, with 6 bases between. The germline CDR1 and CDR2 sequences are ENHRY and SYGVKD.

Regarding this clone: This sample includes further DNA sequences coding for the same CDR3. This rearrangement joins TRBV4-1 to TRBJ2-7; TRBD1 matches 10 bases. The CDR3 covers 13 residues. V shed 1 base, J shed 6 bases, and the junction held 0 bases outside the gene matches. Germline V gene data show CDR1 as MGHRA and CDR2 as YSYEKL. DNA for the CDR3: TGCGCCAGCAGCCAAGGACAGGGGGCCGAGCAGTACTTC. As protein: CASSQGQGAEQYF.

This clone has more than one count but fewer than ten. The chain employs TRBV7-3 and TRBJ1-1; D possibly corresponds to TRBD1 (5 bases). Per the germline V gene, CDR1 is SGHTA and CDR2 is FQGTGA. The CDR3 has 14 amino acids. V lost 2 bases, J lost 5 bases, and 12 bases lay in between. The chain's CDR3 is CASSLLGKGTEAFF. The CDR3 DNA sequence: TGTGCCAGCAGCTTATTAGGGAAGGGGACTGAAGCTTTCTTT.

This clone has just one count. CDR3 amino acids: CASSLSPQRGEKLFF. For the CDR3, the DNA is TGTGCCAGCAGTTTATCTCCTCAGAGAGGTGAAAAACTGTTTTTT. The genes are TRBV28 and TRBJ1-4; no clear D gene. Germline values: CDR1 MDHEN, CDR2 SYDVKM. Deletions cut 1 base from V and 7 bases from J, with 13 bases between. This CDR3 region has 15 residues.

For this clone: This sample also contains other DNA sequences that code for the same CDR3. The V and J genes are TRBV7-3 and TRBJ2-5; 14 positions match TRBD2. The germline CDR1 and CDR2 sequences are SGHTA and FQGTGA. This CDR3 comprises 16 residues. The junction had 7 bases not matched to a gene; V was cut back by 5 bases and J by 5 bases. CDR3 DNA sequence: TGTGCCAGCAGCCTCGGGACTAGCGGGAGTGGGGAGACCCAGTACTTC. Protein: CASSLGTSGSGETQYF.